This TCR beta chain was retrieved from a study of T-cell reconstitution after alpha-beta-depleted transplantation in children. Study-level findings and limits: Once a year had passed after transplant, T-cell counts and diversity came mostly from newly produced T cells.

This clonotype was recorded many times. Its matching antigen is unknown. V was clipped by 1 base and J by 4 bases, with 1 base between them. Germline V lookup: CDR1 SQVTM, CDR2 ANQGSEA. There are 10 residues in the CDR3. Preparing the TCRbeta library involved the use of unique molecular identifiers. TCRdb recomputed calls from the PCR reads with MiXCR, one row per CDR3 protein. Of around 580,000 distinct CDR3 sequences listed, roughly 24% are singletons. The clonotype originates from a boy in the first two years of life who had a stem cell transplant for acute myeloid leukemia, so the T cells may come from the graft donor. The genes are TRBV29-1 and TRBJ2-5; unclear D gene. Sequencing used PBMCs, mostly from graft donor cells, obtained 360 days after TCRalphabeta/CD19-depleted stem cell transplant. The DNA of the CDR3 is TGCAGCGTTGAAGGAGAGACCCAGTACTTC. It codes for CSVEGETQYF.